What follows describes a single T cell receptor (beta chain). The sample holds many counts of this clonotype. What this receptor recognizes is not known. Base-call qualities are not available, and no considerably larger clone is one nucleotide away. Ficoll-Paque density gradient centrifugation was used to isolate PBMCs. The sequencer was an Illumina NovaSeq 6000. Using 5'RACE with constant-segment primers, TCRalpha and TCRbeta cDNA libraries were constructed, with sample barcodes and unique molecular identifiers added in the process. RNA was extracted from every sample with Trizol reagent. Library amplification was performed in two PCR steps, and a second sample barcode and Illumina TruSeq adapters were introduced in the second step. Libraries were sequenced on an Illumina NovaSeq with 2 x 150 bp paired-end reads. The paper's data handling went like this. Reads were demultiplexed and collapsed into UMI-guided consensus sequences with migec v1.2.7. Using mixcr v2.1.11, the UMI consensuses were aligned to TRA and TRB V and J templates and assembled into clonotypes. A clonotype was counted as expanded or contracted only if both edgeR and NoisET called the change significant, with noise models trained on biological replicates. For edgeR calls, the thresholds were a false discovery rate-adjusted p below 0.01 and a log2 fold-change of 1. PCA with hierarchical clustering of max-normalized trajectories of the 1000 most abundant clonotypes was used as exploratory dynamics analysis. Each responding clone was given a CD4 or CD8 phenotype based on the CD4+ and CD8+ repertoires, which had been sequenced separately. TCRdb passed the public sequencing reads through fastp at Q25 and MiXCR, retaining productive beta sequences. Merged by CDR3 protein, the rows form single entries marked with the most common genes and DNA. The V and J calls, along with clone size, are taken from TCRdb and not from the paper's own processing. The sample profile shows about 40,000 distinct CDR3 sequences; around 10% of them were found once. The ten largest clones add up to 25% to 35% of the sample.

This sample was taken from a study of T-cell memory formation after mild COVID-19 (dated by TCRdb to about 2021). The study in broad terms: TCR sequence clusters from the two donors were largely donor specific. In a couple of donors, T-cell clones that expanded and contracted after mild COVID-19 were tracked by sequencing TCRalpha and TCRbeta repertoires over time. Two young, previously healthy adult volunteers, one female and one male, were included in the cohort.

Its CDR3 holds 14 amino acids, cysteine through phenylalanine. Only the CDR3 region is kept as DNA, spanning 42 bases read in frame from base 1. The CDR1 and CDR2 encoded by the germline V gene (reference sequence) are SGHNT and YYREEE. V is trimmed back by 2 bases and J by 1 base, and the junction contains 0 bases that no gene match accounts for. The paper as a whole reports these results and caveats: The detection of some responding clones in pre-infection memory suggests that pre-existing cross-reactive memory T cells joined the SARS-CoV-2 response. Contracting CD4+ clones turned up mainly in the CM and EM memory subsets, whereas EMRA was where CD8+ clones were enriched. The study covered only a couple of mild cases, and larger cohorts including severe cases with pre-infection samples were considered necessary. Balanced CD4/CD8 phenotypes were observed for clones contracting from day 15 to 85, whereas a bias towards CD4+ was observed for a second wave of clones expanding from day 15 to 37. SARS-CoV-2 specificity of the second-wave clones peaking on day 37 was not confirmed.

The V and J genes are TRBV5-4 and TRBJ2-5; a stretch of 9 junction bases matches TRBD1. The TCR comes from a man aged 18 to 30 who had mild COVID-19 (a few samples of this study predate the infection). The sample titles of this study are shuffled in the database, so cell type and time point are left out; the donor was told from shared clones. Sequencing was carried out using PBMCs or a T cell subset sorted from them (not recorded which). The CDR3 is CASSLQGAQETQYF. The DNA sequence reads TGTGCCAGCAGCTTACAGGGGGCCCAAGAGACCCAGTACTTC. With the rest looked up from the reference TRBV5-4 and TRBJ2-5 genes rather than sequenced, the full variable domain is ETGVTQSPTHLIKTRGQQVTLRCSSQSGHNTVSWYQQALGQGPQFIFQYYREEENGRGNFPPRFSGLQFPNYSSELNVNALELDDSALYLCASSLQGAQETQYFGPGTRLLVL.